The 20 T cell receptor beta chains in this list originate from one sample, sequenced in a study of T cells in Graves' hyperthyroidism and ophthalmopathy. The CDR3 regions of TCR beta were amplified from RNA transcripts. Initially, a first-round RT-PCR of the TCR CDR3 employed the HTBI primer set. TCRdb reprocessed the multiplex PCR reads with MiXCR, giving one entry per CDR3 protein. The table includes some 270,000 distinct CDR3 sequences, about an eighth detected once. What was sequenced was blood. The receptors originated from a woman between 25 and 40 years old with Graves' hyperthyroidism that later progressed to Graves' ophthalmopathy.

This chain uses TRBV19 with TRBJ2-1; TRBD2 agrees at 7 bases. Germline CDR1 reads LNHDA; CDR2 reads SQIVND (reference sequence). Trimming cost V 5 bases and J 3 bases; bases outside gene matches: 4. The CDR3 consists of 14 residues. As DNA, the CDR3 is TGTGCCAGTAGTTCAAGCGGGAACTACAATGAGCAGTTCTTC. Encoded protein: CASSSSGNYNEQFF.

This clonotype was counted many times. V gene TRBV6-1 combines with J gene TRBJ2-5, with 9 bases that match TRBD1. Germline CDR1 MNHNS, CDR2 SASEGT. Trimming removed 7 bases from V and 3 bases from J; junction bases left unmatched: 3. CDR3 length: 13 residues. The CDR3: CASNRGPEETQYF. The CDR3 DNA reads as TGTGCCAGCAACAGGGGGCCGGAAGAGACCCAGTACTTC.

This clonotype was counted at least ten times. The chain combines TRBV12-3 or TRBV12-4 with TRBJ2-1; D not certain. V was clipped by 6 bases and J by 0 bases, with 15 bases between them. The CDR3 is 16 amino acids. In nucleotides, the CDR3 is TGTGCCAGCAGCCCCCTTTCGTTAAGCTCCTACAATGAGCAGTTCTTC. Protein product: CASSPLSLSSYNEQFF.

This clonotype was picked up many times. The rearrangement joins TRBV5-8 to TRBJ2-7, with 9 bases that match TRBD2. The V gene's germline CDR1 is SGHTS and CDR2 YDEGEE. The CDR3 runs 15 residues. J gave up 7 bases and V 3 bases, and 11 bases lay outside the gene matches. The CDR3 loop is CASSSPIAGVGEQYF. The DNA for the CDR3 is TGTGCCAGCAGCTCGCCGATAGCGGGAGTTGGAGAGCAGTACTTC.

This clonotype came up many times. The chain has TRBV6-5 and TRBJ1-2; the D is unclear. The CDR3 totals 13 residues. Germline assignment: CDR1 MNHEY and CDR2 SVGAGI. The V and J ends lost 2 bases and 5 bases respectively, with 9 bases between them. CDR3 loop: CASSYASGYGYTF. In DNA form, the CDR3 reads TGTGCCAGCAGTTACGCGTCGGGATATGGCTACACCTTC.

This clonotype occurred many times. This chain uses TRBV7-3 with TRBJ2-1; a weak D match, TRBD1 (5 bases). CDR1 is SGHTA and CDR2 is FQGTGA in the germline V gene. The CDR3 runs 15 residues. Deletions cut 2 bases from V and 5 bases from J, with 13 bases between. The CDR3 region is CASSLEGARNNEQFF. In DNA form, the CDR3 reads TGTGCCAGCAGCTTAGAAGGGGCCCGTAACAATGAGCAGTTCTTC.

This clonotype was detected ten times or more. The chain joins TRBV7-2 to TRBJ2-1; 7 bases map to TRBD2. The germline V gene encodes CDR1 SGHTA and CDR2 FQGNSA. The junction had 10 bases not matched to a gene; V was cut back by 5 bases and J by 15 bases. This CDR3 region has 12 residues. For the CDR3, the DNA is TGTGCCAGCAGCGATCGGGACTATTCCCCGTTCTTC. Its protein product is CASSDRDYSPFF.

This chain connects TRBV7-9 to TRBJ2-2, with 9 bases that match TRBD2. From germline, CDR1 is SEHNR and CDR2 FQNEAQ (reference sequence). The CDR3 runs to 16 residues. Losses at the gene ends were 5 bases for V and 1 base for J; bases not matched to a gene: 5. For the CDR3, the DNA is TGTGCCAGCAGCCCCCTAGCGGGACAGAACACCGGGGAGCTGTTTTTT. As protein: CASSPLAGQNTGELFF.

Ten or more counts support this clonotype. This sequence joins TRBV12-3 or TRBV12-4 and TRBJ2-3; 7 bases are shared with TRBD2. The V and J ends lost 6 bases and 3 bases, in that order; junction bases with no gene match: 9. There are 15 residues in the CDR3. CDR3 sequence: CASSPGSGITDTQYF. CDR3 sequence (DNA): TGTGCCAGCAGCCCCGGGAGCGGGATAACAGATACGCAGTATTTT.

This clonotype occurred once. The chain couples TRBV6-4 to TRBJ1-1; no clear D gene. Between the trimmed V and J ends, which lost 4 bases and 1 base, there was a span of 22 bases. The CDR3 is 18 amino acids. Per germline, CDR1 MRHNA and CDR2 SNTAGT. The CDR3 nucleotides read TGTGCCAGCAGTGGATATGTTTCAAGTAGGACGAGGAACACTGAAGCTTTCTTT. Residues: CASSGYVSSRTRNTEAFF.

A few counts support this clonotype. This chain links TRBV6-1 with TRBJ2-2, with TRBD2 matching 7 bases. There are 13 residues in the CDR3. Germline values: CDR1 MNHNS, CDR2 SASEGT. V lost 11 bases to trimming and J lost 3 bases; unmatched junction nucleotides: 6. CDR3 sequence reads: CASIAGDTGELFF. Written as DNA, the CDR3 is TGTGCCTCGATAGCGGGCGACACCGGGGAGCTGTTTTTT.

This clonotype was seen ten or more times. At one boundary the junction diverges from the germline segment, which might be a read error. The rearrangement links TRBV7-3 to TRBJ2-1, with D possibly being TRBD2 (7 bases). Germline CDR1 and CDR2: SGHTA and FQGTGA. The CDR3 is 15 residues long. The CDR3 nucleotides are TGTACCAGCAGCCAAAGGGGGGGGTCCTACAATGAGCAGTTCTTC. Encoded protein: CTSSQRGGSYNEQFF.

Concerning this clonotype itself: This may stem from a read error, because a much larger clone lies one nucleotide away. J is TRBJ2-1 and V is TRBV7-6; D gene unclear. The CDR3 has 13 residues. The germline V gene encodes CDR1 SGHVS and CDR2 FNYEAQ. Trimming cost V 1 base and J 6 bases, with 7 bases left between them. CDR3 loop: CASSLVPVNEQFF. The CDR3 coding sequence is TGTGCCAGCAGCTTAGTGCCAGTCAATGAGCAGTTCTTC.

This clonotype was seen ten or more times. The CDR3 bases are TGTGCCAGCAGCTTAGGACTAGCGGACCAAGAGACCCAGTACTTC. Translated, it gives CASSLGLADQETQYF. This chain uses TRBV13 with TRBJ2-5; TRBD2 matches at 8 bases. This CDR3 is 15 amino acids long. The junction had 0 bases not matched to a gene; V was cut back by 0 bases and J by 0 bases. Germline V CDR1 and CDR2: PRHDT, FYEKMQ (reference sequence).

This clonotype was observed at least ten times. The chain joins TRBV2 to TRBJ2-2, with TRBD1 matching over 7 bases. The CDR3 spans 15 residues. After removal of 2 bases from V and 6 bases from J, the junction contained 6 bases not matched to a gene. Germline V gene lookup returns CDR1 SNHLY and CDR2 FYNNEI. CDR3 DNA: TGTGCCAGCAGTGAAATAGGGGGCGCCGCCGGGGAGCTGTTTTTT. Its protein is CASSEIGGAAGELFF.

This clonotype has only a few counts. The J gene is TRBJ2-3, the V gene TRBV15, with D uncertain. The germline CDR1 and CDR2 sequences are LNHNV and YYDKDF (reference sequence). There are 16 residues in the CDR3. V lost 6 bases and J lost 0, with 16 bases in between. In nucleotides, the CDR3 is TGTGCCACCAGGCCTCTCTTAGCATTCAGCACAGATACGCAGTATTTT. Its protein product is CATRPLLAFSTDTQYF.

As DNA, the CDR3 is TGCGCCATAAAGGGGACAGGGAATGAGCAGTTCTTC. Protein product: CAIKGTGNEQFF. The chain has TRBV10-2 and TRBJ2-1; 9 nucleotides line up with TRBD1. This CDR3 spans 12 amino acids. Germline CDR1 is WSHSY and CDR2 is SAAADI. Trimming at V came to 10 bases and at J to 7 bases, leaving 5 bases not matched to a gene.

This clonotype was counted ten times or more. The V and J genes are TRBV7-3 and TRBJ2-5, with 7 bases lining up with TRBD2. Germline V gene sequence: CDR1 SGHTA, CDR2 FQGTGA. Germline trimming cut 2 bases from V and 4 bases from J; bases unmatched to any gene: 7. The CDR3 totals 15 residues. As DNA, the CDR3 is TGTGCCAGCAGCTTAGGCGCGGGGGACGGAGAGACCCAGTACTTC. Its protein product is CASSLGAGDGETQYF.

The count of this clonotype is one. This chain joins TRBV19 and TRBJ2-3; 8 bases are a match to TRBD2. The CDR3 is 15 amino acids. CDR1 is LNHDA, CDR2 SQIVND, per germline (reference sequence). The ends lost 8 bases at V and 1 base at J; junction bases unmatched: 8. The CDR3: CASCQAGVGTDTQYF. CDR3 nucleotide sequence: TGTGCCAGTTGCCAAGCGGGGGTGGGCACAGATACGCAGTATTTT.

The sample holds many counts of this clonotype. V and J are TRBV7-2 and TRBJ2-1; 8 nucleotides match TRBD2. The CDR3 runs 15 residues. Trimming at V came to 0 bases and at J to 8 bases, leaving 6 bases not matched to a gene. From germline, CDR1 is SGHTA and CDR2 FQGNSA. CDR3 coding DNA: TGTGCCAGCAGCTTAGCTACCGGACTAGCCTATGAGCAGTTCTTC. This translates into CASSLATGLAYEQFF. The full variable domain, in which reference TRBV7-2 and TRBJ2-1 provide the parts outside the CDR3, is GAGVSQSPSNKVTEKGKDVELRCDPISGHTALYWYRQSLGQGLEFLIYFQGNSAPDKSGLPSDRFSAERTGGSVSTLTIQRTQQEDSAVYLCASSLATGLAYEQFFGPGTRLTVL.